This TCR beta chain appears in the sequencing data of a study of T cell responses to AZD1222 COVID-19 vaccine (dated by TCRdb to about 2021). Context from the whole study: AZD1222 recipients given second doses at about 4 weeks or at about 12 weeks were pooled, since spike-specific TCR depth and breadth were not found to differ between the two schedules. TCR sequencing was performed for about 240 trial participants, of whom roughly 200 were given two doses of AZD1222 and approximately 25 were given two doses of MenACWY control vaccine. Trial participants were enrolled into age subgroups of 18-55, 56-69 and 70-plus years, which contained approximately 150, 28 and 58 TCR-sequenced participants, respectively.

In regard to this clone: Its antigen is currently not known. Base qualities are not at hand, and no much larger clone is one base apart.

The CDR3 regions of human TCRbeta chains were analyzed by immunosequencing. The authors processed their data as follows. TCRs in the repertoires were compared against a reference library of SARS-CoV-2-specific TCRs that had been generated with the MIRA antigen-specificity platform. Breadth was defined as the fraction of unique TCRs that were SARS-CoV-2-associated. Depth was defined as the fraction of total T cells that were SARS-CoV-2-associated. Using the MIRA data, every spike-specific TCR was mapped to the spike region that the TCR reacted to and assigned to either a CD4 or a CD8 class. Log10-transformed breadth and depth values were compared by one-way ANOVA with Sidak's multiple comparisons tests. TCRdb took over this immuneACCESS table, retaining in-frame rearrangements with V and J assigned. Such tables are incomplete; in checked studies, under half of the missing clones stem from an unresolved V gene, and the remainder is unexplained. V and J calls and clone size follow that table, whereas D and trimming were derived from the DNA. This sample has some 130,000 clones in its table, and 90% of those were observed once. The ten biggest clones cover 1.5% to 2% of the sample.

General conclusions and limits of the study: Most participants were white British and females outnumbered males, and the authors suggested that clonal diversity may have been underestimated. Because no samples from the day 14 peak response were available, repertoires could be characterized only after the peak T cell response. A significant rise in spike-specific TCR breadth and depth was observed after two AZD1222 doses relative to day 0 and relative to MenACWY recipients. CD4 TCRs associated with the vaccine covered the entire spike protein, and the dominant responses were in regions 160-218 and 743-854. Nearly half of unique spike-specific TCRs reportedly recognized epitopes outside regions mutated in the B.1.351 and B.1.1.7 variants. The 56-69-year group was small, and its depth increase did not reach significance, likely because of low power. Only six AZD1222 recipients were SARS-CoV-2 seropositive at baseline, limiting conclusions about previously exposed vaccinees.

Trimming accounts for 0 bases at V and 7 bases at J, while the number of junction bases matched to no gene is 5. CDR1 is given as MGHRA and CDR2 as YSYEKL, both from the germline V gene. From the cysteine up to the phenylalanine, the CDR3 has a length of 16 residues. Only the CDR3 part of the read is kept: 48 bases, read in frame from the first base. In light of the paper, this sample's time point label describes: baseline before first vaccination. The vaccinee samples were drawn from two UK trials, COV001 and COV002, one of which was a single-blind randomized controlled phase 2/3 trial testing AZD1222 (ChAdOx1 nCoV-19) in healthy adults. For TCRbeta chain sequencing, PBMC samples were collected from trial participants at day 0 and at day 28 after the second dose.

This TCR was sampled from an adult in good health. This chain joins TRBV4-1 to TRBJ2-3; 12 central bases correspond to TRBD2. The specimen was peripheral blood, collected on day 0 of AZD1222 vaccination. In nucleotide form, the sequence is TGCGCCAGCAGCCAAGATTCTAGCGGGGGGGCTTATACGCAGTATTTT. Translation gives CASSQDSSGGAYTQYF.